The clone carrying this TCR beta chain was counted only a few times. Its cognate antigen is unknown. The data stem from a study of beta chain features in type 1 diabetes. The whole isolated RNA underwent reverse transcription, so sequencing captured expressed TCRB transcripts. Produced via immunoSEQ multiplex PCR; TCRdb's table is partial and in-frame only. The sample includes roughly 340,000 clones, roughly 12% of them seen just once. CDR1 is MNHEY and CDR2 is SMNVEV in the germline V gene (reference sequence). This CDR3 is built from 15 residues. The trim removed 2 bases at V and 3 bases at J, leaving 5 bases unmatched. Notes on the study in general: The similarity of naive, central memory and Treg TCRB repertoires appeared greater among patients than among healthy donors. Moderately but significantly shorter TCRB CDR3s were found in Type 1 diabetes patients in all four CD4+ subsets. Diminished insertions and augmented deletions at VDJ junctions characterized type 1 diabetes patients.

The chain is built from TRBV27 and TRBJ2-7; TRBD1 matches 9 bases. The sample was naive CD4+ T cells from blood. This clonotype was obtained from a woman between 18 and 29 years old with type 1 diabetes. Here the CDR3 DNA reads TGTGCCAGCAGTTTACGGACAGGGGTGTTCTACGAGCAGTACTTC. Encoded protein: CASSLRTGVFYEQYF.